Detailed here is one TCR beta chain. Its target is not known. This entry is derived from a study of beta chain features in type 1 diabetes. General study findings and limits: Type 1 diabetes patients showed a moderate but significant shortening of TCRB CDR3s in all four CD4+ subsets. For type 1 diabetes patients, VDJ junctions showed fewer insertions and more deletions. Across patients, naive, central memory and Treg TCRB repertoires exhibited apparently greater similarity than was observed across healthy donors.

This CDR3 comprises 13 residues. V lost 5 bases and J lost 2; bases outside the gene matches: 3. Germline-derived CDR1 and CDR2 are SGHRS and YFSETQ. Isolated RNA was reverse transcribed in full, so expressed TCRB transcripts were sequenced. Libraries were prepared by immunoSEQ multiplex PCR; TCRdb keeps only in-frame clonotypes and omits some of them. The sample has 500,000 to 650,000 clones, roughly 12% seen once. By way of CD45RO/CCR7/CD25/CD127/CD95/CD27, the CD4+ regulatory, stem cell-like memory, central memory and naive cells were sorted. The authors obtained over 98% purity in all sorted populations.

Material: naive CD4+ T cells from blood. V and J are TRBV5-1 and TRBJ1-1; 7 bases map to TRBD1. The TCR comes from a man aged 30-40 years with type 1 diabetes. DNA of the CDR3: TGCGCCAGCAGGACAGGGTTAAACACTGAAGCTTTCTTT. Its translation is CASRTGLNTEAFF.